Listed below are T cell receptor beta chains from one sample, sequenced in a study of blood T cell repertoires in COVID-19. Repertoires were generated with immunoSEQ multiplex PCR, while TCRdb's copy carries only in-frame clones and drops some. The sample holds around 310,000 clones, just under 90% seen once. The sequenced sample consisted of PBMCs or T cells enriched from blood (not recorded which). The receptors originated from a woman younger than 45 who had recovered from COVID-19. Both conserved end residues are part of each CDR3. Fields, in order: D gene, J gene, V gene, CDR3 protein, CDR3 DNA. The D gene is left open where the match is weak.

TRBD1	TRBJ1-1	TRBV18	CASSLHRGSGTEAFF	TGTGCCAGCTCACTTCACAGGGGGAGCGGCACTGAAGCTTTCTTT
NA	TRBJ2-7	TRBV7-2	CASSRRGGPYEQYF	TGTGCCAGCAGCCGCCGAGGGGGACCCTACGAGCAGTACTTC
TRBD2	TRBJ2-5	TRBV27	CASRITSGSVLGGTQYF	TGTGCCAGCAGGATAACTAGCGGGAGCGTCCTTGGAGGGACCCAGTACTTC
TRBD2	TRBJ2-2	TRBV7-6	CASSLESASGITGELFF	TGTGCCAGCAGCTTAGAGTCGGCTAGCGGGATCACCGGGGAGCTGTTTTTT
NA	TRBJ1-5	TRBV3-1/TRBV3-2	CASSQDLTGNQPQHF	TGTGCCAGCAGCCAAGATTTGACAGGCAATCAGCCCCAGCATTTT
TRBD1	TRBJ1-6	TRBV5-6	CASSFGRQGAWNSPLHF	TGTGCCAGCAGCTTCGGGCGGCAGGGGGCCTGGAATTCACCCCTCCACTTT
NA	TRBJ2-5	TRBV14	CASSQAQTQYF	TGTGCCAGCAGCCAAGCTCAGACCCAGTACTTC
NA	TRBJ1-4	TRBV11-2	CASGRFNEKLFF	TGTGCCAGCGGGAGGTTTAATGAAAAACTGTTTTTT
NA	TRBJ1-2	TRBV5-4	CASSRVTGNYGYTF	TGTGCCAGCAGCCGAGTGACAGGCAACTATGGCTACACCTTC
TRBD1	TRBJ1-2	TRBV5-4	CASSHGRGRRDGYTF	TGTGCCAGCAGCCACGGCAGGGGGCGTAGAGATGGCTACACCTTC
TRBD2	TRBJ2-1	TRBV29-1	CSVGASGRKEFF	TGCAGCGTTGGGGCTAGCGGGAGGAAGGAGTTCTTC